This paragraph reports one TCR beta chain. The antigen this receptor binds is unknown. One base away there is no much larger clone; base qualities are not given. The germline V gene gives CDR1 as SGHDT and CDR2 as YYEEEE. There are 15 amino acids in the CDR3, from cysteine to phenylalanine inclusive. The DNA shown is the 45-base CDR3, in frame from base 1. V is reduced by 3 bases and J by 2 bases, leaving a spacing of 13 bases between them. The sample originates from a study of radiotherapy plus CTLA-4 blockade in lung cancer (dated by TCRdb to the late 2010s). Regarding the research as a whole: Among enrolled patients, around 18% had an objective response and 31% reached disease control.

The study tested focal radiation therapy combined with CTLA-4 blockade (ipilimumab) in patients with chemo-refractory metastatic non-small-cell lung cancer. The method behind the library was the immunoSEQ multiplex PCR assay. This is the immuneACCESS table as TCRdb keeps it, with only in-frame sequences that have V and J called. A part of the clones is gone; compared with another copy, unresolved V genes explain less than half, and the rest is unexplained. The sample data list 40,000 to 50,000 clones, and 82% of these were observed just once. The ten largest clones represent 3.3% of the sample. Summary of the overall study and its limitations: Increased serum interferon-beta after radiation, together with early dynamic changes in blood T cell clones, were reported to be the strongest predictors of response. After treatment with radiotherapy and ipilimumab, TCR clones that came from tumors expanded in the peripheral blood.

Recombination joined TRBV5-6 with TRBJ2-3, with a tentative D gene TRBD1 over 6 matching bases. This TCR came from a human donor with non-small cell lung cancer who had stable disease on radiotherapy plus ipilimumab. The starting material was peripheral blood, obtained from a patient treated with radiotherapy plus ipilimumab. The sequence in DNA is TGTGCCAGCAGCTCGACAGGAGGAAACACAGATACGCAGTATTTT. This gives the protein CASSSTGGNTDTQYF.